What follows are 17 T cell receptor beta chains derived from one specimen sequenced in a study of blood T cell repertoires in COVID-19. Repertoires were generated with immunoSEQ multiplex PCR, while TCRdb's copy carries only in-frame clones and drops some. The table includes roughly 150,000 clones, around 88% detected once. Sequences were obtained from peripheral blood. These receptors were collected from a human donor in a cohort sampled during active COVID-19.

The rearrangement uses TRBV28 and TRBJ2-7; D is perhaps TRBD1 (5 bases). CDR1 MDHEN and CDR2 SYDVKM come from the germline V gene. Trimming removed 2 bases at V and 4 bases at J, with 9 bases between. The CDR3 sequence is 13 residues long. The CDR3 nucleotides read TGTGCCAGCAGTTTAAACACAGGATACGAGCAGTACTTC. Translating it yields CASSLNTGYEQYF.

V is TRBV10-3 and J is TRBJ1-5; D unresolved. Germline V CDR1 and CDR2: ENHRY, SYGVKD. Deletions cut 0 bases from V and 9 bases from J, with 9 bases between. This CDR3 region has 13 residues. The CDR3 nucleotides read TGTGCCATCAGTGAGTCGCTGGCCTGGCCCCAGCATTTT. Encoded protein: CAISESLAWPQHF.

This clone showed up just once. The chain recombines TRBV5-1 with TRBJ1-1; 7 bases are a match to TRBD1. The germline gives CDR1 SGHRS, CDR2 YFSETQ. The CDR3 sequence is 14 residues long. J lost 5 bases, V lost 2 bases, and 6 bases had no gene match. As DNA, the CDR3 is TGCGCCAGCAGCTTAATTACAGGGGAGACTGAAGCTTTCTTT. Translation gives CASSLITGETEAFF.

The gene calls are TRBV30 and TRBJ1-5, with a possible D match to TRBD1 (5 bases). The CDR3 is made up of 14 amino acids. Germline V gene data show CDR1 as GTSNPN and CDR2 as SVGIG (reference sequence). Between the trimmed V and J ends, which lost 5 bases and 3 bases, there was a span of 14 bases. The CDR3 region has the DNA TGTGCCTGGTCAGCAGGGTGGCCCAATCAGCCCCAGCATTTT. This translates into CAWSAGWPNQPQHF. Drawing the rest from reference TRBV30 and TRBJ1-5, the complete variable domain is SQTIHQWPATLVQPVGSPLSLECTVEGTSNPNLYWYRQAAGRGLQLLFYSVGIGQISSEVPQNLSASRPQDRQFILSSKKLLLSDSGFYLCAWSAGWPNQPQHFGDGTRLSIL.

The chain couples TRBV6-1 to TRBJ2-1; 12 nucleotides match TRBD2. The CDR3 covers 18 residues. V was pared by 1 base and J by 0 bases, with 4 bases of the junction left unmatched. The germline V gene has CDR1 MNHNS and CDR2 SASEGT. CDR3 residues: CASSEEGLAGNSYNEQFF. DNA of the CDR3: TGTGCCAGCAGTGAAGAGGGACTAGCGGGCAACTCCTACAATGAGCAGTTCTTC.

This clone has only a few counts. The chain couples TRBV6-1 to TRBJ2-1; 9 bases match TRBD2. J was trimmed by 0 bases and V by 3 bases; bases with no gene match: 0. This CDR3 is built from 15 residues. CDR1 MNHNS and CDR2 SASEGT come from the germline V gene. This CDR3 reads CASSETSGSYNEQFF. The DNA of the CDR3 is TGTGCCAGCAGTGAGACTAGCGGCTCCTACAATGAGCAGTTCTTC.

This clone occurred once. The rearrangement joins TRBV28 to TRBJ2-7, with D perhaps matching TRBD2 (7 bases). Trimming cost V 6 bases and J 5 bases, with 14 bases left between them. This CDR3 has 13 amino acids. The germline CDR1 and CDR2 sequences are MDHEN and SYDVKM. DNA of the CDR3: TGTGCCAGCAGACCCCCGGGGGGCGACGAGCAGTACTTC. This gives the protein CASRPPGGDEQYF.

The chain couples TRBV9 to TRBJ2-1, with 14 bases fitting TRBD2. The CDR3 has 16 residues. With V trimmed by 3 bases and J by 8 bases, 7 bases remained unmatched. CDR1 is SGDLS and CDR2 is YYNGEE in the germline V gene. This chain's CDR3 is CASSERLAGGTDEQFF. CDR3 DNA: TGTGCCAGCAGCGAACGACTAGCGGGGGGGACCGATGAGCAGTTCTTC.

The chain employs TRBV7-9 and TRBJ2-1, with 10 bases fitting TRBD2. Germline lookup yields CDR1 SEHNR and CDR2 FQNEAQ (reference sequence). This CDR3 comprises 19 residues. The J segment lost 0 bases and the V segment lost 2 bases, leaving 10 bases of the junction unmatched. The DNA of the CDR3 is TGTGCCAGCAGCTTAAGGGCTAGCGGGGGAAAGAGCTCCTACAATGAGCAGTTCTTC. This gives the protein CASSLRASGGKSSYNEQFF.

This chain uses TRBV6-2 or TRBV6-3 with TRBJ2-2; D gene uncertain. Trimming left V 0 bases short and J 8 bases short, with 7 bases between. The CDR3 covers 13 residues. Germline lookup yields CDR1 MNHEY and CDR2 SVGEGT. The CDR3 DNA reads TGTGCCAGCAGTTACTCGATCGCGGGGGAGCTGTTTTTT. As protein: CASSYSIAGELFF.

The chain is built from TRBV5-4 and TRBJ1-2; 8 bases are a match to TRBD1. The length of the CDR3 is 15 residues. After removal of 4 bases from V and 4 bases from J, the junction contained 9 bases not matched to a gene. CDR1 and CDR2 from the germline V gene are SGHNT and YYREEE (reference sequence). The CDR3 bases are TGTGCCAGCAGCCGTAGGGACAGGCCCACCTATGGCTACACCTTC. Its protein product is CASSRRDRPTYGYTF.

The genes are TRBV28 and TRBJ1-6; the match to TRBD1 covers 9 bases. V was clipped by 7 bases and J by 8 bases; unmatched bases: 6. Per the germline V gene, CDR1 is MDHEN and CDR2 is SYDVKM. The CDR3 runs to 14 residues. CDR3 sequence reads: CASMITGGHSPLHF. The CDR3 DNA reads as TGTGCCAGCATGATAACAGGGGGCCATTCACCCCTCCACTTT.

Only a few counts were recorded for this clone. The V and J genes are TRBV4-2 and TRBJ2-6, with D perhaps matching TRBD1 (6 bases). There are 16 residues in the CDR3. The germline V gene encodes CDR1 LGHNA and CDR2 YNFKEQ. The V and J ends lost 4 bases and 0 bases respectively, with 10 bases between them. The CDR3 loop is CASSRQESSGANVLTF. CDR3 nucleotide sequence: TGTGCCAGCAGCCGACAGGAGAGCTCTGGGGCCAACGTCCTGACTTTC.

This rearrangement joins TRBV10-3 to TRBJ2-2, with TRBD1 matching 12 bases. This CDR3 comprises 16 residues. The J segment lost 4 bases and the V segment lost 8 bases, leaving 8 bases of the junction unmatched. Germline CDR1 reads ENHRY; CDR2 reads SYGVKD. As DNA, the CDR3 is TGTGCCATCCCCGGGACAGGGGGCAAGGGCACCGGGGAGCTGTTTTTT. It translates to CAIPGTGGKGTGELFF.

The CDR3 sequence: CSAAPGTRTFF. In DNA form, the CDR3 reads TGCAGTGCTGCCCCCGGGACAAGAACTTTCTTT. The V and J genes are TRBV20-1 and TRBJ1-1; weak D call: TRBD1 (6 bases). Germline-derived CDR1 and CDR2 are DFQATT and SNEGSKA (reference sequence). V was cut by 5 bases and J by 12 bases, with 16 bases left in between. The length of the CDR3 is 11 residues.

The chain employs TRBV10-3 and TRBJ1-2; 12 bases fit TRBD1. The CDR3 contains 14 residues. Per germline, CDR1 ENHRY and CDR2 SYGVKD. V shed 7 bases and J 4 bases; nucleotides not matched to a gene: 4. The CDR3 DNA reads TGTGCCATCACCGGGACAGGGGGCCTCTATGGCTACACCTTC. Residues: CAITGTGGLYGYTF.

V and J are TRBV27 and TRBJ1-1; D gene uncertain. This CDR3 is built from 14 residues. Between the trimmed V and J ends, which lost 8 bases and 6 bases, there was a span of 19 bases. Germline CDR1 reads MNHEY; CDR2 reads SMNVEV (reference sequence). CDR3 sequence (DNA): TGTGCCAGCGACCTCCAGCGGTCCATCCCTGAAGCTTTCTTT. It translates to CASDLQRSIPEAFF.